Listed below are T cell receptor beta chains from one sample, sequenced in a study of T cells in Graves' hyperthyroidism and ophthalmopathy. TCRdb itself ran the multiplex PCR reads through MiXCR, one entry per CDR3 protein. The sample has over 650,000 distinct CDR3 sequences; roughly 15% are singletons. Sequencing used blood. The source is a man aged 18 to 29 with Graves' hyperthyroidism. Both conserved end residues are part of each CDR3. A D gene is named only where the DNA matches it firmly. Size values are once, few and many counts, or a class for expanded clones, and some rows have none.

J gene,V gene,clone size,D gene,CDR3 DNA,CDR3 protein
TRBJ2-1,TRBV30,many,TRBD2,TGTGCCTGGGGCCCGACTAGCGGACTCCACAATGAGCAGTTCTTC,CAWGPTSGLHNEQFF
TRBJ2-2,TRBV24-1,few,.,TGTGCCACCAGTGAGTCGACTGCGAACACCGGGGAGCTGTTTTTT,CATSESTANTGELFF
TRBJ2-7,TRBV12-3/TRBV12-4,.,.,TGTGCCAGCAGTTTCGGGGGAGGGGGGACCTACGAGCAGTACTTC,CASSFGGGGTYEQYF
TRBJ2-7,TRBV5-1,few,.,TGCGCCAGCAGTCTCGGTAGTGGGGCTTTCTACGAGCAGTACTTC,CASSLGSGAFYEQYF
TRBJ2-1,TRBV6-1,many,TRBD2,TGTGCCAGCACCACTAAGACTAGCGTGGTTTACAATGAGCAGTTCTTC,CASTTKTSVVYNEQFF
TRBJ2-1,TRBV3-1,few,.,TGTGCCAGTGGAGGGGGCGATGAGCAGTTCTTC,CASGGGDEQFF
TRBJ1-3,TRBV28,few,TRBD1,TGTGCCAGCAGTACCGAAGGACAGGGTTTGGCCACCATATATTTT,CASSTEGQGLATIYF
TRBJ1-2,TRBV6-1,.,.,TGTGCCAGCAGCCCAGACCGGGGGAGAGGCTACACCTTC,CASSPDRGRGYTF
TRBJ2-2,TRBV4-1,few,.,TGCGCCAGCAGCCAAGGGGTTCTCTGGGCCGGGGAGCTGTTTTTT,CASSQGVLWAGELFF
TRBJ1-5,TRBV7-3,.,.,TGTGCCAGCAGCAAACAGGGTGGGAGCAATCAGCCCCAGCATTTT,CASSKQGGSNQPQHF
TRBJ2-7,TRBV10-3,few,.,TGTGCCATCAGTGAGCGGAACTCCTACGAGCAGTACTTC,CAISERNSYEQYF
TRBJ2-7,TRBV12-3/TRBV12-4,.,.,TGTGCCAGCAGTCGATGGTACGAGCAGTACTTC,CASSRWYEQYF
TRBJ2-7,TRBV6-1,many,TRBD1,TGTGCCAGTGAGGGACAGAACTACGAGCAGTACTTC,CASEGQNYEQYF